These 7 T cell receptor beta chains originate from one sample sequenced in a study of radiotherapy plus CTLA-4 blockade in lung cancer. Assay used: immunoSEQ multiplex PCR; TCRdb lists only in-frame clones, some missing. Of fewer than 85,000 clones listed, more than 75% are singletons. The material was peripheral blood, obtained from a patient treated with radiotherapy plus ipilimumab. These receptors originate from a human donor with non-small cell lung cancer who had stable disease on radiotherapy plus ipilimumab.

The CDR3 DNA is TGTGCCAGCAGCTTGGGGGCGTATACCAATTCACCCCTCCACTTT. It is translated as CASSLGAYTNSPLHF. The chain joins TRBV5-4 to TRBJ1-6, with no clear D. Per the germline V gene, CDR1 is SGHNT and CDR2 is YYREEE (reference sequence). CDR3 length: 15 residues. Trimming pared 0 bases from V and 7 bases from J, leaving 11 bases between.

V usage is TRBV6-6 and J usage is TRBJ1-2; D may be TRBD1 (5 bases). With 7 bases removed from V and 4 bases from J, the gap between germline ends came to 13 bases. The CDR3 is made up of 13 amino acids. Germline CDR1 reads MNHNY; CDR2 reads SVGAGI (reference sequence). The CDR3 nucleotides are TGTGCCAGCAAGAGGGACGGTATCTATGGCTACACCTTC. Translation: CASKRDGIYGYTF.

This clone was found a few times. This chain uses TRBV9 with TRBJ1-1; D perhaps matches TRBD1 (6 bases). The CDR3 contains 17 residues. V was shortened by 4 bases and J by 1 base, with 20 bases between the two germline ends. Germline CDR1 is SGDLS and CDR2 is YYNGEE. CDR3 bases: TGTGCCAGCAGCTCACATCCTCAGGGGAGTGGGAACACTGAAGCTTTCTTT. Translation: CASSSHPQGSGNTEAFF.

The chain combines TRBV29-1 with TRBJ1-2, with a weak D call TRBD1 (5 bases). Germline V gene sequence: CDR1 SQVTM, CDR2 ANQGSEA. V was clipped by 4 bases and J by 2 bases, with 11 bases between them. The CDR3 extends over 13 amino acids. The CDR3 DNA follows: TGCAGCGTTGTCAGGGACTCGAACTATGGCTACACCTTC. Amino acids: CSVVRDSNYGYTF.

The chain couples TRBV4-1 to TRBJ2-3; TRBD2 agrees at 8 bases. V shed 11 bases, J shed 6 bases, and the junction held 16 bases outside the gene matches. This CDR3 spans 15 amino acids. Germline CDR1 is MGHRA and CDR2 is YSYEKL. The CDR3 is CASSGLGGRKDTQYF. The CDR3 nucleotides are TGCGCCTCCTCGGGGCTAGGCGGGAGGAAGGATACGCAGTATTTT.

The genes are TRBV7-3 and TRBJ2-1; 12 bases match TRBD2. Germline CDR1 and CDR2: SGHTA and FQGTGA. Trimming cost V 1 base and J 7 bases; bases outside gene matches: 2. The CDR3 has 15 residues. CDR3 coding DNA: TGTGCCAGCAGCTTAAAACTAGCGGGGGGAAATGAGCAGTTCTTC. This codes for CASSLKLAGGNEQFF.

The V and J genes are TRBV19 and TRBJ1-1; possible D gene TRBD1, 5 bases. The CDR3 spans 14 residues. Trimming left V 7 bases short and J 6 bases short, with 18 bases between. Per germline, CDR1 LNHDA and CDR2 SQIVND (reference sequence). This CDR3 is CASTNRGMRAEAFF. The CDR3 DNA reads as TGTGCCAGTACAAATAGGGGTATGAGGGCTGAAGCTTTCTTT.